Below are 15 T cell receptor beta chains sequenced from a single sample in a study of T-cell memory formation after mild COVID-19. Each CDR3 protein gets one entry after TCRdb re-called the 5' RACE reads with MiXCR. The sample includes hundreds of thousands of distinct CDR3 sequences, about a sixth of them seen just once. The sequencing sample was made of PBMCs or a T cell subset sorted from them (not recorded which). The receptors derive from a man between 18 and 35 years old who had mild COVID-19 (a few samples of this study predate the infection). Cell type and time point are not known.

This clonotype was counted a few times. The CDR3 protein is CASSLDGGTYGYTF. Here the CDR3 DNA reads TGTGCCAGCAGCCTCGACGGGGGTACCTATGGCTACACCTTC. V is TRBV7-2 and J is TRBJ1-2, with a weak D call TRBD1 (5 bases). There are 14 residues in the CDR3. Germline loops: CDR1 SGHTA, CDR2 FQGNSA. Trimming took 5 bases from V and 4 from J, leaving 14 bases between them.

This chain joins TRBV7-9 and TRBJ1-4; D might be TRBD1 (5 bases). V was cut by 3 bases and J by 10 bases, with 15 bases left in between. The CDR3 has 14 amino acids. Per germline, CDR1 SEHNR and CDR2 FQNEAQ (reference sequence). CDR3 loop: CASSFSLRGGKLFF. CDR3 coding DNA: TGTGCCAGCAGCTTCAGTTTAAGGGGTGGAAAACTGTTTTTT.

This clonotype turned up a few times. The V and J genes are TRBV12-3 or TRBV12-4 and TRBJ1-5; no clear D. Trimming took off 6 bases at V and 3 bases at J, with 9 bases between the two ends. This CDR3 contains 13 residues. CDR3 nucleotide sequence: TGTGCCAGCAGCTCCTTTCTCAATCAGCCCCAGCATTTT. It codes for CASSSFLNQPQHF.

This clonotype was seen a few times. The rearrangement joins TRBV6-5 to TRBJ2-1; D is uncertain. The CDR3 consists of 15 residues. The germline V gene has CDR1 MNHEY and CDR2 SVGAGI. Trimming pared 0 bases from V and 8 bases from J, leaving 14 bases between. The CDR3 sequence: CASSYSSPGSDEQFF. CDR3 nucleotide sequence: TGTGCCAGCAGTTACTCCTCCCCAGGCTCTGATGAGCAGTTCTTC.

V usage is TRBV7-6 and J usage is TRBJ2-2, with D possibly matching TRBD2 (6 bases). The CDR3 is made up of 16 amino acids. Germline-derived CDR1 and CDR2 are SGHVS and FNYEAQ. Trimming stripped 1 base from V and 0 bases from J, with 9 bases between. CDR3 nucleotide sequence: TGTGCCAGCAGCTTAGGTTGGGGGGCGAACACCGGGGAGCTGTTTTTT. Its protein is CASSLGWGANTGELFF.

The chain is built from TRBV4-2 and TRBJ1-6; weak D call: TRBD1 (5 bases). The CDR3 extends over 16 amino acids. Trimming shortened V by 5 bases and J by 9 bases, and 20 bases separated the two germline ends. CDR1 is LGHNA, CDR2 YNFKEQ, per germline. The CDR3: CASSEDQGPSPSPLHF. The CDR3 region has the DNA TGTGCCAGCAGCGAGGACCAGGGACCCTCCCCTTCACCCCTCCACTTT.

This chain joins TRBV7-7 and TRBJ1-2, with 8 bases lining up with TRBD1. This CDR3 has 13 residues. The V gene's germline CDR1 is SSHAT and CDR2 FNYEAQ (reference sequence). J gave up 5 bases and V 10 bases, and 9 bases lay outside the gene matches. The CDR3 loop is CATYRGFKYGYTF. CDR3 coding DNA: TGTGCCACCTACAGGGGGTTTAAGTATGGCTACACCTTC. The entire variable domain, with the rest obtained from reference TRBV7-7 and TRBJ1-2, is as follows: GAGVSQSPRYKVTKRGQDVTLRCDPISSHATLYWYQQALGQGPEFLTYFNYEAQPDKSGLPSDRFSAERPEGSISTLTIQRTEQRDSAMYRCATYRGFKYGYTFGSGTRLTVV.

This clonotype was observed a handful of times. The chain uses TRBV6-5 and TRBJ1-5; D not resolved. With 5 bases removed from V and 1 base from J, the gap between germline ends came to 6 bases. In germline, CDR1 is MNHEY, CDR2 SVGAGI. The CDR3 is made up of 13 amino acids. CDR3 sequence reads: CASSPMSNQPQHF. The CDR3 nucleotides are TGTGCCAGCAGTCCCATGAGCAATCAGCCCCAGCATTTT.

In its sample, this clonotype was seen a few times. The chain joins TRBV5-1 to TRBJ1-5, with a possible D match to TRBD1 (5 bases). Trimming cost V 0 bases and J 6 bases, with 7 bases left between them. The V gene's germline CDR1 is SGHRS and CDR2 YFSETQ. The CDR3 runs to 13 residues. The DNA of the CDR3 is TGCGCCAGCAGCTTGGAGGGGACTCAGCCCCAGCATTTT. Encoded protein: CASSLEGTQPQHF.

This clonotype was observed a few times. The CDR3 DNA reads TGCGCCAGCAGCTTGGGCCCGGGGGACGCTGAAGCTTTCTTT. Translating it yields CASSLGPGDAEAFF. V is TRBV5-1 and J is TRBJ1-1; tentative D call: TRBD1 (5 bases). The CDR3 is 14 amino acids. The V and J ends lost 0 bases and 6 bases respectively, with 12 bases between them. CDR1 is SGHRS and CDR2 is YFSETQ in the germline V gene.

This chain uses TRBV4-3 with TRBJ2-2, with a weak D call TRBD2 (5 bases). Trimming took 1 base from V and 4 from J, leaving 16 bases between them. The CDR3 spans 17 residues. The germline gives CDR1 LGHNA, CDR2 YSLEER. The CDR3 DNA sequence: TGCGCCAGCAGCCAAGCGGGCGGTGTTCGGGGCACCGGGGAGCTGTTTTTT. This codes for CASSQAGGVRGTGELFF.

The V and J genes are TRBV6-5 and TRBJ1-5; a weak D match, TRBD1 (6 bases). V was shortened by 5 bases and J by 8 bases, with 13 bases between the two germline ends. This CDR3 spans 13 amino acids. CDR1 is MNHEY and CDR2 is SVGAGI in the germline V gene. In DNA, the CDR3 is TGTGCCAGCAGTCGAACAGGGTTAGAGCCCCAGCATTTT. Its protein product is CASSRTGLEPQHF.

This clonotype has at least ten counts. The J gene is TRBJ1-4, the V gene TRBV15; D remains ambiguous. CDR3 length: 14 amino acids. Germline V gene sequence: CDR1 LNHNV, CDR2 YYDKDF (reference sequence). The V end was cut by 1 base, the J end by 6 bases, with 9 bases between. As DNA, the CDR3 is TGTGCCACCAGCAGAGCGGGGTCGGATGAAAAACTGTTTTTT. Its protein is CATSRAGSDEKLFF.

This clonotype was picked up a small number of times. The chain couples TRBV5-5 to TRBJ1-1, with a weak D call TRBD1 (6 bases). Germline V gives CDR1 SGHKS, CDR2 YYEKEE (reference sequence). This CDR3 is 13 amino acids long. V gave up 2 bases and J gave up 4 bases, with 9 bases separating them. CDR3 sequence reads: CASSFVQGTEAFF. The CDR3 nucleotides read TGTGCCAGCAGCTTCGTACAGGGCACTGAAGCTTTCTTT. Full variable domain (outside the CDR3, taken from reference TRBV5-5 and TRBJ1-1): DAGVTQSPTHLIKTRGQQVTLRCSPISGHKSVSWYQQVLGQGPQFIFQYYEKEERGRGNFPDRFSARQFPNYSSELNVNALLLGDSALYLCASSFVQGTEAFFGQGTRLTVV.

J is TRBJ2-5 and V is TRBV6-5; D remains unclear. Trimming shortened V by 6 bases and J by 5 bases, and 10 bases separated the two germline ends. The germline CDR1 and CDR2 sequences are MNHEY and SVGAGI. The CDR3 totals 12 residues. The DNA of the CDR3 is TGTGCCAGCAGAGCAACCGGGGAGACCCAGTACTTC. Translating gives CASRATGETQYF.